Below, 29 T cell receptor beta chains from the same sample are listed, as sequenced in a study of cytomegalovirus exposure and HLA in healthy donors. In the PCR, 60 Vbeta and 13 Jbeta primers were used. Using immunoSEQ multiplex PCR, the repertoire was profiled, and TCRdb retains in-frame clones only, with some absent. The sample yields about 130,000 clones, approximately 85% seen once. Sequenced sample: PBMCs. The source is a woman between 25 and 40 years old in good health and CMV-seropositive.

This chain uses TRBV5-1 with TRBJ2-3, with TRBD2 identical over 11 bases. CDR3 length: 16 amino acids. With 2 bases clipped from V and 2 bases from J, the junction kept 4 bases outside the gene matches. Looked up from germline, CDR1 is SGHRS and CDR2 is YFSETQ. In nucleotides, the CDR3 is TGCGCCAGCAGCTTATATAGCGGGGGGGACACAGATACGCAGTATTTT. Its translation is CASSLYSGGDTDTQYF. Complete variable domain (other parts from reference TRBV5-1 and TRBJ2-3): KAGVTQTPRYLIKTRGQQVTLSCSPISGHRSVSWYQQTPGQGLQFLFEYFSETQRNKGNFPGRFSGRQFSNSRSEMNVSTLELGDSALYLCASSLYSGGDTDTQYFGPGTRLTVL.

The chain carries TRBV5-8 and TRBJ2-7, with TRBD1 matching over 7 bases. CDR1 is SGHTS and CDR2 is YDEGEE in the germline V gene. The CDR3 runs 14 residues. The J segment lost 5 bases and the V segment lost 4 bases, leaving 9 bases of the junction unmatched. DNA for the CDR3: TGTGCCAGCAGCCGACGGGACAGTCCTAACGAGCAGTACTTC. Residues: CASSRRDSPNEQYF.

The chain links TRBV7-8 to TRBJ2-5; TRBD2 matches at 9 bases. This CDR3 has 16 amino acids. V was pared by 6 bases and J by 0 bases, with 8 bases of the junction left unmatched. CDR1 is SGHVS and CDR2 is FQNEAQ in the germline V gene. The CDR3 bases are TGTGCCAGCAGTCGACTAGCGGATTCGTACCAAGAGACCCAGTACTTC. Protein product: CASSRLADSYQETQYF.

The CDR3 loop reads CASSQEEGGASSYNEQFF. In DNA, the CDR3 is TGTGCCAGCAGCCAAGAGGAGGGCGGGGCGAGCTCCTACAATGAGCAGTTCTTC. The chain joins TRBV4-2 to TRBJ2-1, with D perhaps TRBD2 (6 bases). In germline, CDR1 is LGHNA, CDR2 YNFKEQ. V was trimmed by 0 bases and J by 0 bases, leaving 15 bases between them. The CDR3 has 18 amino acids.

The chain combines TRBV2 with TRBJ1-2, with 12 bases identical to TRBD1. Germline trimming cut 6 bases from V and 8 bases from J; bases unmatched to any gene: 1. Germline loops: CDR1 SNHLY, CDR2 FYNNEI. This CDR3 is built from 12 residues. CDR3 sequence reads: CASRGTGGGYTF. The CDR3 nucleotides read TGTGCCAGCAGGGGGACAGGGGGCGGCTACACCTTC.

This chain links TRBV25-1 with TRBJ2-7, with TRBD2 as a possible D gene (5 bases). The CDR3 consists of 15 residues. Trimming cost V 4 bases and J 5 bases, with 18 bases left between them. The V gene's germline CDR1 is MGHDK and CDR2 SYGVNS. CDR3 coding DNA: TGTGCCAGCAGTGGAGCGGTGATAGGGAGTCACGAGCAGTACTTC. Amino acids: CASSGAVIGSHEQYF.

This chain links TRBV29-1 with TRBJ2-5; TRBD2 might be the D (6 bases). This CDR3 contains 14 residues. The V end was cut by 2 bases, the J end by 2 bases, with 12 bases between. Germline values: CDR1 SQVTM, CDR2 ANQGSEA. In nucleotides, the CDR3 is TGCAGCGTTGAAAGGATTGCGGGGCAAGAGACCCAGTACTTC. Residues: CSVERIAGQETQYF.

V usage is TRBV7-6 and J usage is TRBJ2-5; D may be TRBD2 (5 bases). The length of the CDR3 is 14 residues. Germline assignment: CDR1 SGHVS and CDR2 FNYEAQ. Trimming stripped 8 bases from V and 5 bases from J, with 18 bases between. The CDR3 region is CASSQRVGRETQYF. CDR3 nucleotide sequence: TGTGCCAGCTCTCAGAGGGTTGGGCGGGAGACCCAGTACTTC.

The genes are TRBV29-1 and TRBJ2-7; D unclear. Germline CDR1 reads SQVTM; CDR2 reads ANQGSEA. This CDR3 has 11 amino acids. V was pared by 1 base and J by 2 bases, with 3 bases between. For the CDR3, the DNA is TGCAGCGTTGAAGGTACCTACGAGCAGTACTTC. Translating gives CSVEGTYEQYF.

The V and J genes are TRBV30 and TRBJ1-2; D uncertain. The CDR3 contains 12 residues. Germline values: CDR1 GTSNPN, CDR2 SVGIG (reference sequence). The germline V and J ends were trimmed by 8 bases and 7 bases, with 17 bases remaining between them. The CDR3 DNA sequence: TGTGCCGCGGCCGACAAGGAGGGTGGCTACACCTTC. Protein sequence: CAAADKEGGYTF.

V usage is TRBV5-4 and J usage is TRBJ2-7; no clear D gene. The CDR3 contains 11 residues. Per the germline V gene, CDR1 is SGHNT and CDR2 is YYREEE (reference sequence). V lost 3 bases and J 3 bases, leaving 4 bases between the germline ends. The chain's CDR3 is CASSSLYEQYF. The CDR3 DNA is TGTGCCAGCAGCTCCCTCTACGAGCAGTACTTC.

This sequence joins TRBV6-5 and TRBJ1-5; D is possibly TRBD1 (5 bases). Germline values: CDR1 MNHEY, CDR2 SVGAGI. The CDR3 contains 14 residues. Trimming pared 2 bases from V and 5 bases from J, leaving 10 bases between. In DNA, the CDR3 is TGTGCCAGCAGTTACCTGGCAGGGCATCAGCCCCAGCATTTT. It translates to CASSYLAGHQPQHF.

The chain links TRBV28 to TRBJ1-5, with 10 bases matching TRBD1. The germline CDR1 and CDR2 sequences are MDHEN and SYDVKM. CDR3 length equals 14 residues. Unmatched junction bases numbered 2, after V lost 3 bases and J lost 6 bases. The CDR3 is CASSLDRGSQPQHF. CDR3 DNA sequence: TGTGCCAGCAGTTTGGACAGGGGGAGTCAGCCCCAGCATTTT.

The V call is TRBV1, the J call TRBJ1-6. TRBV1 corresponds to a pseudogene. The CDR3 totals 12 residues. CDR3 amino acids: CTSSQDPGPLHF. The CDR3 nucleotides are TGCACCAGCAGCCAAGATCCGGGACCCCTCCACTTT.

This chain joins TRBV5-1 and TRBJ2-1, with D tentatively TRBD1 (5 bases). This CDR3 contains 12 residues. CDR1 and CDR2 (germline): SGHRS, YFSETQ. V lost 3 bases to trimming and J lost 6 bases, with 7 bases between them. CDR3 DNA: TGCGCCAGCAGCTCCCAGGGCAATGAGCAGTTCTTC. Translation gives CASSSQGNEQFF.

This clone has only a few counts. The genes are TRBV19 and TRBJ2-7; no firm D call. This CDR3 comprises 13 residues. The germline gives CDR1 LNHDA, CDR2 SQIVND (reference sequence). The V end was cut by 1 base, the J end by 7 bases, with 11 bases between. In DNA form, the CDR3 reads TGTGCCAGTAGTATAGTCCTCAGCGAAGAGCAGTACTTC. Its protein is CASSIVLSEEQYF.

For the CDR3, the DNA is TGCGCCAGCAGCTTACAGGACAGTTCGAACACCGGGGAGCTGTTTTTT. Protein: CASSLQDSSNTGELFF. The V and J genes are TRBV5-1 and TRBJ2-2; possibly TRBD1 for D (6 bases). This CDR3 is 16 amino acids long. The germline V and J ends were trimmed by 2 bases and 0 bases, with 11 bases remaining between them. Per germline, CDR1 SGHRS and CDR2 YFSETQ.

This sequence joins TRBV5-8 and TRBJ2-5, with 9 bases aligning to TRBD1. Germline values: CDR1 SGHTS, CDR2 YDEGEE. This CDR3 region has 15 residues. V lost 4 bases, J lost 4 bases, and 8 bases stayed unmatched. CDR3 DNA sequence: TGTGCCAGCAGCAGCCGGGACAGGGAAAGAGAGACCCAGTACTTC. This encodes CASSSRDRERETQYF.

V is TRBV2 and J is TRBJ1-1, with D unclear. Trimming shortened V by 2 bases and J by 8 bases, and 9 bases separated the two germline ends. The CDR3 consists of 12 residues. CDR1 SNHLY and CDR2 FYNNEI come from the germline V gene. This CDR3 is CASSESQQEAFF. CDR3 in DNA: TGTGCCAGCAGTGAAAGTCAACAGGAAGCTTTCTTT.

With regard to this clone: In the same sample, other DNA sequences code for this CDR3. The chain recombines TRBV30 with TRBJ1-1, with TRBD1 as a possible D gene (6 bases). Trimming cost V 0 bases and J 1 base, with 6 bases left between them. CDR3 size: 13 residues. From germline, CDR1 is GTSNPN and CDR2 SVGIG (reference sequence). CDR3 loop: CAWSVQGNTEAFF. As DNA, the CDR3 is TGTGCCTGGAGTGTACAGGGGAACACTGAAGCTTTCTTT.

V and J are TRBV28 and TRBJ1-1; 9 nucleotides agree with TRBD1. This CDR3 has 16 amino acids. The germline CDR1 and CDR2 sequences are MDHEN and SYDVKM. V dropped 1 base and J dropped 5; count of bases not matched to a gene: 8. CDR3 in DNA: TGTGCCAGCAGTTTATACCCCGGGACAGGGATGACTGAAGCTTTCTTT. It is translated as CASSLYPGTGMTEAFF.

The V gene is TRBV5-1, the J gene TRBJ2-5, with 7 bases identical to TRBD1. This CDR3 contains 14 residues. CDR1 and CDR2 (germline): SGHRS, YFSETQ. V shed 0 bases, J shed 3 bases, and the junction held 2 bases outside the gene matches. CDR3 amino acids: CASSLEGGEETQYF. CDR3 sequence (DNA): TGCGCCAGCAGCTTGGAAGGGGGCGAAGAGACCCAGTACTTC.

The V and J genes are TRBV11-2 and TRBJ2-5, with TRBD1 matching over 7 bases. TRBJ2-7 matches the DNA end more closely, so the J call is doubtful. CDR1 is SGHAT, CDR2 FQNNGV, per germline. This CDR3 is built from 14 residues. The CDR3 nucleotides read TGTGCCAGCACCCAAGACAGGGTCGCCTACGAGCAGTACTTC. It yields the protein CASTQDRVAYEQYF.

With regard to this clone: This specimen includes other DNA sequences encoding the same CDR3. The chain couples TRBV28 to TRBJ2-2; D may be TRBD2 (5 bases). Trimming took 2 bases from V and 2 from J, leaving 6 bases between them. Per the germline V gene, CDR1 is MDHEN and CDR2 is SYDVKM. CDR3 length: 14 residues. The CDR3 protein is CASSLGGNTGELFF. The CDR3 nucleotides are TGTGCCAGCAGTTTAGGAGGAAACACCGGGGAGCTGTTTTTT.

This sequence joins TRBV28 and TRBJ2-5, with 7 bases fitting TRBD1. The DNA end favors TRBJ2-7, so the J call may be wrong. The CDR3 is 15 amino acids. The germline gives CDR1 MDHEN, CDR2 SYDVKM. The CDR3 here is CASRFSGGDGTEQYF. CDR3 sequence (DNA): TGTGCCAGCAGATTCTCAGGGGGAGATGGTACCGAGCAGTACTTC.

This chain links TRBV7-3 with TRBJ2-7; tentatively, D is TRBD1 (6 bases). V was trimmed by 2 bases and J by 7 bases, leaving 12 bases between them. The CDR3 loop spans 13 amino acids. Germline assignment: CDR1 SGHTA and CDR2 FQGTGA. CDR3 nucleotides: TGTGCCAGCAGCTTAGGACCCGACAGGGAGCAGTACTTC. Its protein is CASSLGPDREQYF. The whole variable domain, filled in from reference TRBV7-3 and TRBJ2-7, reads GAGVSQTPSNKVTEKGKYVELRCDPISGHTALYWYRQSLGQGPEFLIYFQGTGAADDSGLPNDRFFAVRPEGSVSTLKIQRTERGDSAVYLCASSLGPDREQYFGPGTRLTVT.

This clone appeared a single time. The V and J genes are TRBV5-1 and TRBJ1-1; possible D gene TRBD1, 6 bases. Germline V gene lookup returns CDR1 SGHRS and CDR2 YFSETQ. Trimming left V 4 bases short and J 0 bases short, with 10 bases between. The CDR3 consists of 14 residues. In DNA, the CDR3 is TGCGCCAGCAGCGCAGGGGTGTTGAACACTGAAGCTTTCTTT. Translation gives CASSAGVLNTEAFF.

The rearrangement uses TRBV5-1 and TRBJ2-4, with D possibly being TRBD1 (6 bases). Deletions cut 1 base from V and 0 bases from J, with 8 bases between. The germline V gene encodes CDR1 SGHRS and CDR2 YFSETQ. The CDR3 runs 15 residues. CDR3 coding DNA: TGCGCCAGCAGCTTGAGGACAGCAGCCAAAAACATTCAGTACTTC. It encodes CASSLRTAAKNIQYF.

The V and J genes are TRBV10-3 and TRBJ2-2; 9 positions match TRBD2. The ends lost 6 bases at V and 7 bases at J; junction bases unmatched: 6. CDR1 is ENHRY, CDR2 SYGVKD, per germline. This CDR3 is built from 14 residues. The chain's CDR3 is CAIREGLAIGELFF. The CDR3 bases are TGTGCCATCAGGGAGGGACTAGCAATCGGGGAGCTGTTTTTT.